Below, 23 T cell receptor beta chains from the same sample are listed, as sequenced in a study of T-cell memory formation after mild COVID-19. TCRdb reanalysed the 5' RACE reads using MiXCR and keeps one entry per CDR3 protein. The repertoire has 560,000 or so distinct CDR3 sequences, roughly 17% of them found once; the top ten carry roughly 8%. The sequenced sample consisted of PBMCs or a T cell subset sorted from them (not recorded which). The receptors shown here come from an adult woman who had mild COVID-19 (a few samples of this study predate the infection). Cell type and time point are not known.

The genes are TRBV12-3 or TRBV12-4 and TRBJ1-1, with D hard to call. The length of the CDR3 is 14 residues. Trimming shortened V by 3 bases and J by 0 bases, and 8 bases separated the two germline ends. DNA for the CDR3: TGTGCCAGCAGTTTGCGGCCTATGAACACTGAAGCTTTCTTT. It yields the protein CASSLRPMNTEAFF.

This clonotype came up a few times. J is TRBJ2-1 and V is TRBV9; 16 bases agree with TRBD2. Per germline, CDR1 SGDLS and CDR2 YYNGEE. Losses at the gene ends were 4 bases for V and 1 base for J; bases not matched to a gene: 11. The CDR3 runs to 20 residues. The CDR3 region is CASSKSGTSGRARSYNEQFF. CDR3 nucleotides: TGTGCCAGCAGCAAAAGCGGGACTAGCGGGAGGGCCAGGTCCTACAATGAGCAGTTCTTC.

This clonotype showed up just a few times. The rearrangement links TRBV24-1 to TRBJ2-2; D unclear. V lost 3 bases to trimming and J lost 1 base, with 8 bases between them. The CDR3 spans 15 residues. Germline lookup yields CDR1 KGHDR and CDR2 SFDVKD. CDR3 region: CATSDPRRNTGELFF. CDR3 bases: TGTGCCACCAGTGATCCCAGACGGAACACCGGGGAGCTGTTTTTT.

The chain carries TRBV6-6 and TRBJ2-7, with TRBD1 identical over 12 bases. The CDR3 loop spans 17 amino acids. Germline V gene data show CDR1 as MNHNY and CDR2 as SVGAGI (reference sequence). The V segment lost 2 bases and the J segment 7 bases; nucleotides outside the gene matches: 12. CDR3 bases: TGTGCCAGCAGTTACAGGGCCTGGGACAGGGGGCCGGGAGAGCAGTACTTC. Its protein is CASSYRAWDRGPGEQYF.

The rearrangement uses TRBV12-3 or TRBV12-4 and TRBJ2-1; a possible D gene is TRBD1 (5 bases). The V end was cut by 3 bases, the J end by 4 bases, with 16 bases between. The CDR3 length is 16 residues. The CDR3 sequence: CASSFFPGQPYNEQFF. The DNA of the CDR3 is TGTGCCAGCAGTTTTTTCCCCGGACAACCGTACAATGAGCAGTTCTTC.

V gene TRBV9 combines with J gene TRBJ2-1; D is unresolved. V shed 0 bases and J shed 3 bases, with 7 bases lying between them. This CDR3 comprises 14 residues. Germline-derived CDR1 and CDR2 are SGDLS and YYNGEE. The CDR3 region has the DNA TGTGCCAGCAGCGTAGAGGCCTTCTACAATGAGCAGTTCTTC. Protein product: CASSVEAFYNEQFF.

This clonotype showed up just a few times. The chain recombines TRBV3-1 with TRBJ2-4; D remains ambiguous. From germline, CDR1 is LGHDT and CDR2 YNNKEL (reference sequence). The CDR3 sequence is 14 residues long. V was shortened by 0 bases and J by 5 bases, with 8 bases between the two germline ends. CDR3 nucleotide sequence: TGTGCCAGCAGCCAAGATGGGAACCAAAACATTCAGTACTTC. Translation gives CASSQDGNQNIQYF.

This clonotype was counted only a few times. The V call is TRBV19, the J call TRBJ1-3, with TRBD1 as a possible D gene (5 bases). With 6 bases removed from V and 3 bases from J, the gap between germline ends came to 27 bases. The CDR3 contains 19 residues. The V gene's germline CDR1 is LNHDA and CDR2 SQIVND (reference sequence). The CDR3 is CASSSAIGYSRGSGNTIYF. The CDR3 DNA follows: TGTGCCAGTAGCAGCGCGATTGGTTACAGTAGGGGAAGTGGAAACACCATATATTTT.

V and J are TRBV3-1 and TRBJ2-2, with TRBD2 as a possible D gene (5 bases). The germline V gene has CDR1 LGHDT and CDR2 YNNKEL (reference sequence). CDR3 length: 17 residues. The ends were cut back, 4 bases at V and 0 bases at J, with 15 bases in the middle. The CDR3 spells CASSRVRGQTNTGELFF. The CDR3 DNA sequence: TGTGCCAGCAGCCGGGTTCGAGGGCAAACGAACACCGGGGAGCTGTTTTTT.

In its sample, this clonotype was seen a few times. The rearrangement links TRBV12-3 or TRBV12-4 to TRBJ2-7; the match to TRBD1 covers 10 bases. Losses at the gene ends were 0 bases for V and 6 bases for J; bases not matched to a gene: 2. The CDR3 runs to 14 residues. Written as DNA, the CDR3 is TGTGCCAGCAGTTTAGCCGGGACAGGGGTCGAGCAGTACTTC. This translates into CASSLAGTGVEQYF.

This clonotype was seen ten or more times. V is TRBV2 and J is TRBJ2-5; maybe TRBD2 (6 bases). CDR1 and CDR2 (germline): SNHLY, FYNNEI. V was shortened by 2 bases and J by 3 bases, with 19 bases between the two germline ends. The CDR3 spans 17 residues. In nucleotides, the CDR3 is TGTGCCAGCAGTGAAAGAAAGACTAGTAGGCCGAAAGAGACCCAGTACTTC. It is translated as CASSERKTSRPKETQYF.

The J gene is TRBJ2-7, the V gene TRBV24-1; 8 nucleotides match TRBD2. V gave up 0 bases and J gave up 5 bases; unmatched junction bases: 5. This CDR3 contains 15 residues. From germline, CDR1 is KGHDR and CDR2 SFDVKD. The CDR3 sequence: CATSDLSGGRNEQYF. The DNA of the CDR3 is TGTGCCACCAGTGATTTGTCGGGAGGGCGTAACGAGCAGTACTTC.

The chain is built from TRBV19 and TRBJ2-7, with 7 bases fitting TRBD2. V gave up 7 bases and J gave up 2 bases; unmatched junction bases: 11. There are 15 residues in the CDR3. Per germline, CDR1 LNHDA and CDR2 SQIVND (reference sequence). The CDR3 region has the DNA TGTGCCAGTACATTCAGGGCGGGAGCAGCCTACGAGCAGTACTTC. Its protein product is CASTFRAGAAYEQYF.

The V and J genes are TRBV20-1 and TRBJ2-7; 9 bases fit TRBD1. The CDR3 length is 15 residues. Germline V CDR1 and CDR2: DFQATT, SNEGSKA (reference sequence). J gave up 1 base and V 6 bases, and 10 bases lay outside the gene matches. The CDR3 region has the DNA TGCAGTGCAATGTACCCGGGACAGGGATCCTACGAGCAGTACTTC. This encodes CSAMYPGQGSYEQYF.

This rearrangement joins TRBV21-1 to TRBJ2-7; the D call of TRBD2 is as the table states it, not checked on the DNA. TRBV21-1 is annotated as a pseudogene. The CDR3 contains 14 residues. DNA of the CDR3: TGTGCCAGCGGCCGGACTAGCTTTTCGGCCGAGCAGTACTTC. Protein: CASGRTSFSAEQYF.

This clonotype came up a few times. The chain joins TRBV5-1 to TRBJ2-2; 10 bases are shared with TRBD1. The J segment lost 6 bases and the V segment lost 4 bases, leaving 6 bases of the junction unmatched. Germline V gene lookup returns CDR1 SGHRS and CDR2 YFSETQ. This CDR3 has 15 amino acids. The CDR3 DNA is TGCGCCAGCAGCCGGGACAGGGGAACGTCCGGGGAGCTGTTTTTT. Encoded protein: CASSRDRGTSGELFF.

This clonotype was seen more than once but under ten times. V is TRBV12-3 or TRBV12-4 and J is TRBJ2-6; D is ambiguous. CDR3 length: 17 amino acids. The germline V and J ends were trimmed by 1 base and 7 bases, with 17 bases remaining between them. Written as DNA, the CDR3 is TGTGCCAGCAGTTTAGGGCGGACCCTCGCCGGCGCCAACGTCCTGACTTTC. It encodes CASSLGRTLAGANVLTF.

The chain carries TRBV12-3 or TRBV12-4 and TRBJ1-1; D gene unclear. CDR3 length equals 12 residues. Trimming pared 9 bases from V and 1 base from J, leaving 9 bases between. CDR3 residues: CASDIGNTEAFF. Here the CDR3 DNA reads TGTGCCAGTGATATTGGGAACACTGAAGCTTTCTTT.

This clonotype has more than one count but fewer than ten. A junction boundary mismatches the germline segment, possibly from a read error. The chain has TRBV7-7 and TRBJ2-7; 7 nucleotides match TRBD1. The CDR3 length is 13 residues. Germline loops: CDR1 SSHAT, CDR2 FNYEAQ (reference sequence). The CDR3 nucleotides are TGTGCTAGCAGCTTAGTTCCCAGGGGGGAGCAGTACTTC. It codes for CASSLVPRGEQYF.

This clonotype has only a few counts. The rearrangement uses TRBV6-1 and TRBJ2-5; 8 bases agree with TRBD2. The V and J ends lost 8 bases and 7 bases, in that order; junction bases with no gene match: 15. Germline CDR1 MNHNS, CDR2 SASEGT. CDR3 size: 15 residues. CDR3 DNA: TGTGCCAGCGGCGACCCGGGACTAGATTTGGGGACCCAGTACTTC. Its translation: CASGDPGLDLGTQYF.

The chain uses TRBV7-8 and TRBJ2-7; 8 bases are shared with TRBD2. The V gene end was trimmed by 4 bases and the J gene end by 4 bases; junction bases not matched to a gene: 12. This CDR3 contains 16 residues. Germline V gene sequence: CDR1 SGHVS, CDR2 FQNEAQ. CDR3: CASSSRPGGRYYEQYF. For the CDR3, the DNA is TGTGCCAGCAGCTCCCGACCGGGGGGGCGATATTACGAGCAGTACTTC. The whole variable domain, remainder taken from reference TRBV7-8 and TRBJ2-7, is GAGVSQSPRYKVAKRGQDVALRCDPISGHVSLFWYQQALGQGPEFLTYFQNEAQLDKSGLPSDRFFAERPEGSVSTLKIQRTQQEDSAVYLCASSSRPGGRYYEQYFGPGTRLTVT.

The chain carries TRBV20-1 and TRBJ2-3; the match to TRBD1 covers 7 bases. The V and J ends lost 4 bases and 2 bases, in that order; junction bases with no gene match: 21. Germline loops: CDR1 DFQATT, CDR2 SNEGSKA (reference sequence). The CDR3 is made up of 19 amino acids. This CDR3 is CSAIGQVDGYRQFTDTQYF. CDR3 in DNA: TGCAGTGCTATCGGACAGGTAGATGGGTACCGACAGTTCACAGATACGCAGTATTTT.

This chain joins TRBV20-1 and TRBJ2-7; D unresolved. Germline-derived CDR1 and CDR2 are DFQATT and SNEGSKA (reference sequence). The V and J ends lost 3 bases and 2 bases respectively, with 11 bases between them. This CDR3 has 13 residues. The CDR3 coding sequence is TGCAGTGCTAGGAATAGGGCGACCTACGAGCAGTACTTC. Its translation is CSARNRATYEQYF.